The 6 T cell receptor beta chains below all came from one sample that was sequenced in a study of human T cells and chemical hapten exposure. Sample time point: patch test 3, about 24 weeks after DPC sensitization. Regarding treatment: therapeutic diphenylcyclopropenone sensitization with weekly scalp DPC. One entry per CDR3 protein, called by TCRdb with MiXCR from the RACE reads. The table lists 180,000 or so distinct CDR3 sequences, 24% of them singletons. The material was whole blood, obtained in connection with sensitization to the hapten diphenylcyclopropenone (DPC). These receptors all come from a woman between 35 and 50 years old with alopecia areata. Some clones in this sample may be carry-over from other donors' samples.

The chain employs TRBV7-6 and TRBJ2-3; the D call may be TRBD1 or TRBD2 (5 bases each). The CDR3 consists of 15 residues. Germline V gives CDR1 SGHVS, CDR2 FNYEAQ. V was pared by 3 bases and J by 2 bases, with 12 bases between. The CDR3 here is CASSFPGPNTDTQYF. The DNA for the CDR3 is TGTGCCAGCAGCTTCCCGGGACCAAACACAGATACGCAGTATTTT.

In this sample, this clonotype turned up a few times. The J gene is TRBJ2-1, the V gene TRBV24-1; 7 bases align to TRBD1. After removal of 7 bases from V and 4 bases from J, the junction contained 6 bases not matched to a gene. CDR1 KGHDR and CDR2 SFDVKD come from the germline V gene. CDR3 length: 14 amino acids. CDR3 coding DNA: TGTGCCACCAGCCTGACAGGGCCTTACAATGAGCAGTTCTTC. Translating it yields CATSLTGPYNEQFF.

In this sample, this clonotype turned up a few times. This sequence joins TRBV9 and TRBJ1-2, with D possibly TRBD1 on 5 matching bases. This CDR3 has 15 amino acids. Per the germline V gene, CDR1 is SGDLS and CDR2 is YYNGEE. The ends were cut back, 3 bases at V and 6 bases at J, with 18 bases in the middle. CDR3 protein: CASSAGGLNVDGYTF. The CDR3 DNA sequence: TGTGCCAGCAGCGCTGGGGGACTGAATGTGGATGGCTACACCTTC.

The sample holds a few counts of this clonotype. This sequence joins TRBV7-9 and TRBJ2-3, with a tentative D call TRBD2 (6 bases). CDR1 and CDR2 (germline): SEHNR, FQNEAQ (reference sequence). This CDR3 has 16 amino acids. Trimming removed 1 base from V and 0 bases from J, with 11 bases in between. CDR3: CASSLVSGTSTDTQYF. DNA of the CDR3: TGTGCCAGCAGCTTAGTTTCGGGGACTAGCACAGATACGCAGTATTTT.

The chain recombines TRBV11-1 with TRBJ2-6; perhaps TRBD1 as D (6 bases). The germline V and J ends were trimmed by 5 bases and 2 bases, with 10 bases remaining between them. The CDR3 has 15 amino acids. The germline CDR1 and CDR2 sequences are SGHAT and FQDESV (reference sequence). The CDR3 region has the DNA TGTGCCAGCAGCCCTCACAGGGCTGGGGCCAACGTCCTGACTTTC. The encoded protein is CASSPHRAGANVLTF.

The chain carries TRBV7-2 and TRBJ2-3; weak D call: TRBD1 (5 bases). The CDR3 has 16 amino acids. The V end lost 1 base, the J end lost 4 bases, and 15 bases lay between the germline ends. CDR1 SGHTA and CDR2 FQGNSA come from the germline V gene. For the CDR3, the DNA is TGTGCCAGCAGCTTAGGTACGCGGACAAGGCCAGATACGCAGTATTTT. Its translation: CASSLGTRTRPDTQYF.